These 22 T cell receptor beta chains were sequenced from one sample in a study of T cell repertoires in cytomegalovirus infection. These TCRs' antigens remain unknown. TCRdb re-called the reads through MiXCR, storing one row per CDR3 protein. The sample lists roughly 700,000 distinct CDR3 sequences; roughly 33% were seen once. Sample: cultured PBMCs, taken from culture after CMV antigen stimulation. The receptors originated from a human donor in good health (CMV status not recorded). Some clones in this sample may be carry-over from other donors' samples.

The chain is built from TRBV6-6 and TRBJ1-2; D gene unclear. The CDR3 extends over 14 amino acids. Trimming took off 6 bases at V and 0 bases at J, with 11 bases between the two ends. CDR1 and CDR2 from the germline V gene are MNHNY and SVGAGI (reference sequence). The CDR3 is CASSTISTNYGYTF. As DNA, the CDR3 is TGTGCCAGCAGCACGATATCCACTAACTATGGCTACACCTTC.

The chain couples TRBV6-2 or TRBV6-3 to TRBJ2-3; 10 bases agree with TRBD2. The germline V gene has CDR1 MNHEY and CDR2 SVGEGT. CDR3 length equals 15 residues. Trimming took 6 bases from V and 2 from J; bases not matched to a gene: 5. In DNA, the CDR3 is TGTGCCAGCAGAACGGGACTAGCGCTCACAGATACGCAGTATTTT. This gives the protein CASRTGLALTDTQYF.

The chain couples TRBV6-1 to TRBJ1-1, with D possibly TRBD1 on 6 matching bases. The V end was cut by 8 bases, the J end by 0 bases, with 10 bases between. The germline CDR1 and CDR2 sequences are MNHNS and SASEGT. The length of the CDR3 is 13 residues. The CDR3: CASLQGLNTEAFF. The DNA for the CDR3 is TGTGCCAGCCTACAGGGCCTGAACACTGAAGCTTTCTTT.

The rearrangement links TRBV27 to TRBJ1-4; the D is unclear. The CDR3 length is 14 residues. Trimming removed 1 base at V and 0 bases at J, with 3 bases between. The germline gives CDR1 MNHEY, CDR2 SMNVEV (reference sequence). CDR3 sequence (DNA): TGTGCCAGCAGTTTATGGGCAACTAATGAAAAACTGTTTTTT. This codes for CASSLWATNEKLFF.

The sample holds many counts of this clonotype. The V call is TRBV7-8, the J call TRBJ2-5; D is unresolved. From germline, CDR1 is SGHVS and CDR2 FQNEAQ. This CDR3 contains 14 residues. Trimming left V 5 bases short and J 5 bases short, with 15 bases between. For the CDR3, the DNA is TGTGCCAGCAGCATAATTGGGCCGGAGGAGACCCAGTACTTC. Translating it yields CASSIIGPEETQYF.

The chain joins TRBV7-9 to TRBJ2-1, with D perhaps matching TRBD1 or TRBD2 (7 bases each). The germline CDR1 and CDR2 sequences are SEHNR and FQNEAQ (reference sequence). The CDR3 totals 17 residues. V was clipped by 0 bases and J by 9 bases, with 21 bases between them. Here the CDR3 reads CASSLASSAGGASEQFF. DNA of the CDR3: TGTGCCAGCAGCTTAGCCTCTTCGGCAGGGGGGGCGAGTGAGCAGTTCTTC. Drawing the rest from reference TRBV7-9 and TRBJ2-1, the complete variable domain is DTGVSQNPRHKITKRGQNVTFRCDPISEHNRLYWYRQTLGQGPEFLTYFQNEAQLEKSRLLSDRFSAERPKGSFSTLEIQRTEQGDSAMYLCASSLASSAGGASEQFFGPGTRLTVL.

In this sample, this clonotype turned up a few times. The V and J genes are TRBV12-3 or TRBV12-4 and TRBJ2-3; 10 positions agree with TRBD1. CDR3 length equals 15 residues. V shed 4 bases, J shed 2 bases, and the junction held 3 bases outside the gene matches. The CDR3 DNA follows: TGTGCCAGCAGTTGGACAGGGGGGGTCACAGATACGCAGTATTTT. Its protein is CASSWTGGVTDTQYF.

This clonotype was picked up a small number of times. The CDR3 protein is CASSLERGSNQPQHF. The CDR3 nucleotides are TGTGCCAGCAGCTTAGAGAGGGGTAGCAATCAGCCCCAGCATTTT. The chain is built from TRBV7-2 and TRBJ1-5, with a weak D call TRBD1 (5 bases). Germline-derived CDR1 and CDR2 are SGHTA and FQGNSA. Trimming left V 1 base short and J 0 bases short, with 7 bases between. The CDR3 contains 15 residues.

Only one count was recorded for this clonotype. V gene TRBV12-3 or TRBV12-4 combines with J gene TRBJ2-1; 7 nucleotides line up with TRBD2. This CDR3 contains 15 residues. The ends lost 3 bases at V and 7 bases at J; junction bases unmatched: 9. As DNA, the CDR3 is TGTGCCAGCAGTTTTAAGCGGGAAAGCATGAATGAGCAGTTCTTC. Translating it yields CASSFKRESMNEQFF.

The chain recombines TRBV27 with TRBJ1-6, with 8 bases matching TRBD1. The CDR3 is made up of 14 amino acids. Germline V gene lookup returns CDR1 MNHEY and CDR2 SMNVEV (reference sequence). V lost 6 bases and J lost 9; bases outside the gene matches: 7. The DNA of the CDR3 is TGTGCCAGCAGGCCCGGGACAGGACTTTCACCCCTCCACTTT. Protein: CASRPGTGLSPLHF.

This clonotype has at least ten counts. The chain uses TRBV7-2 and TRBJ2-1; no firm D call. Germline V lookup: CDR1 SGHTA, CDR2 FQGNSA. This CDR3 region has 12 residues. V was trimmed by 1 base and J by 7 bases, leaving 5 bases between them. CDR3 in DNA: TGTGCCAGCAGCTTAGTAGGGAATGAGCAGTTCTTC. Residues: CASSLVGNEQFF.

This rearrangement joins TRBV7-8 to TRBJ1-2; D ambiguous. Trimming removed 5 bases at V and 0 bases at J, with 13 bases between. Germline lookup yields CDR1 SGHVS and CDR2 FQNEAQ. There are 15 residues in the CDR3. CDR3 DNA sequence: TGTGCCAGCAGCCCTAAAGGACCATCTAACTATGGCTACACCTTC. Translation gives CASSPKGPSNYGYTF.

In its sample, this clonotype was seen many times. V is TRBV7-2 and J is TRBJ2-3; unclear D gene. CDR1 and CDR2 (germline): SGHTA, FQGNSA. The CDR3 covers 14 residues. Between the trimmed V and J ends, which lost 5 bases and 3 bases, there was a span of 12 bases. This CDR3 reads CASSPRRVTDTQYF. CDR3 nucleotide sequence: TGTGCCAGCAGCCCCCGGCGAGTAACAGATACGCAGTATTTT. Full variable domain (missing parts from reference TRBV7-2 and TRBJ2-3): GAGVSQSPSNKVTEKGKDVELRCDPISGHTALYWYRQSLGQGLEFLIYFQGNSAPDKSGLPSDRFSAERTGGSVSTLTIQRTQQEDSAVYLCASSPRRVTDTQYFGPGTRLTVL.

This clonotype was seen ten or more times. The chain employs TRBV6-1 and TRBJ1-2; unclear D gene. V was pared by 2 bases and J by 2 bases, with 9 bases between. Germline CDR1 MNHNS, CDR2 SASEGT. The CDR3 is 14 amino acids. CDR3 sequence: CASSERWRNYGYTF. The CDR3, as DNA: TGTGCCAGCAGTGAACGTTGGAGGAACTATGGCTACACCTTC.

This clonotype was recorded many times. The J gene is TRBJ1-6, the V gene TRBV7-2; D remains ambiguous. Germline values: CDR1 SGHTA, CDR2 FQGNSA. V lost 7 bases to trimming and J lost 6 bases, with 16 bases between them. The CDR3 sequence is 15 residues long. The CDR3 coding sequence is TGTGCCAGCACCCCCCCGGGGTGGGGTAATTCACCCCTCCACTTT. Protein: CASTPPGWGNSPLHF.

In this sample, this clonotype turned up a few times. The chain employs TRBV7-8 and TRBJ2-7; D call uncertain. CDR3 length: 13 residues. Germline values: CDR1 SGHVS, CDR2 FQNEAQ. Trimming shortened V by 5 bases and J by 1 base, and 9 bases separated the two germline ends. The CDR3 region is CASSVGWSYEQYF. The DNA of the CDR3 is TGTGCCAGCAGCGTTGGTTGGTCCTACGAGCAGTACTTC. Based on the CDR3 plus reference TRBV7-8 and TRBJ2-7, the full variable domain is GAGVSQSPRYKVAKRGQDVALRCDPISGHVSLFWYQQALGQGPEFLTYFQNEAQLDKSGLPSDRFFAERPEGSVSTLKIQRTQQEDSAVYLCASSVGWSYEQYFGPGTRLTVT.

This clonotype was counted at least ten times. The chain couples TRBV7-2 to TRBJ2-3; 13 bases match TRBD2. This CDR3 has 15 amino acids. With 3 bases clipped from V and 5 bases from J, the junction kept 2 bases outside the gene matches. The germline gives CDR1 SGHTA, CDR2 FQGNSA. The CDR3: CASSLGTSGIDTQYF. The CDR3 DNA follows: TGTGCCAGCAGCTTGGGGACTAGCGGGATAGATACGCAGTATTTT.

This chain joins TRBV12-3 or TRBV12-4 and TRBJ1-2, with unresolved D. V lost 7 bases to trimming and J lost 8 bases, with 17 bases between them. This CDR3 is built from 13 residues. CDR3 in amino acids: CASTLGIDLGYTF. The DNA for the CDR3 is TGTGCCAGCACCCTGGGTATTGATTTAGGCTACACCTTC.

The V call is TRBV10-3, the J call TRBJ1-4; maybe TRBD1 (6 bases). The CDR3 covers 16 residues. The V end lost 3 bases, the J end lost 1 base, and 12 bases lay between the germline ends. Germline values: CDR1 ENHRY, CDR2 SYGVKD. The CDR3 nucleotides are TGTGCCATCAGTGAACAGGGCGGATTAACTAATGAAAAACTGTTTTTT. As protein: CAISEQGGLTNEKLFF.

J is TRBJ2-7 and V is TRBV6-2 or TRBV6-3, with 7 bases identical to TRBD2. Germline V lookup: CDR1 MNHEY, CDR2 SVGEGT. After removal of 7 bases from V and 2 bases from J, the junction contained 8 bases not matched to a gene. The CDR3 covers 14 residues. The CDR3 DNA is TGTGCCAGCACGAAGCCTAGCGGCACCTACGAGCAGTACTTC. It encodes CASTKPSGTYEQYF.

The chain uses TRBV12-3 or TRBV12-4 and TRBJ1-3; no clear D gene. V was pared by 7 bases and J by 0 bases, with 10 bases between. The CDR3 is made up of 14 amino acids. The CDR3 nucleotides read TGTGCCAGCACCCTAAGGAGCTCTGGAAACACCATATATTTT. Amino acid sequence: CASTLRSSGNTIYF.

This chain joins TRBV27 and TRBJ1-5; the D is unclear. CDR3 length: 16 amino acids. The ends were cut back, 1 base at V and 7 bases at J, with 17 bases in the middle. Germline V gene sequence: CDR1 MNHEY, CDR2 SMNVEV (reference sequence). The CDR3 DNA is TGTGCCAGCAGTTTATATCCCCCAAGGGAAAACCAGCCCCAGCATTTT. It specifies CASSLYPPRENQPQHF.